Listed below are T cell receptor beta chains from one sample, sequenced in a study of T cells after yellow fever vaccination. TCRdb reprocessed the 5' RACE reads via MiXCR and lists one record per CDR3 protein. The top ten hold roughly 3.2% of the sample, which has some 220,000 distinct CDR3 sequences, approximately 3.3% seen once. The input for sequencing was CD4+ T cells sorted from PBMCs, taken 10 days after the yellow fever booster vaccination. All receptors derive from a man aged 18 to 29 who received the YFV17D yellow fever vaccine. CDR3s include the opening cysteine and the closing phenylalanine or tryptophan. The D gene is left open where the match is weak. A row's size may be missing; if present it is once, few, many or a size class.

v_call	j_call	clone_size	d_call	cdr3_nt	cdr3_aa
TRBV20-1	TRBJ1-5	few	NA	TGCAGTGCTAGACGACCCGGGGAGAGCAATCAGCCCCAGCATTTT	CSARRPGESNQPQHF
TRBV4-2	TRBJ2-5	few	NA	TGTGCCAGCAGCCAAACAACAGGGCCGGGGGAGACCCAGTACTTC	CASSQTTGPGETQYF
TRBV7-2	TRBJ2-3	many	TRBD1	TGTGCCAGCAGCCCAGGACAGGGGTCAGATACGCAGTATTTT	CASSPGQGSDTQYF
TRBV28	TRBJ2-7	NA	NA	TGTGCCAGCATAGGTCCAGGTACTGCCCACGAGCAGTACTTC	CASIGPGTAHEQYF
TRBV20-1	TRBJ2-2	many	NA	TGCAGTGCTTGGACCACGAACACCGGGGAGCTGTTTTTT	CSAWTTNTGELFF
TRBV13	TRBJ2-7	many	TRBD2	TGTGCCAGCAGATTCAGCGGGGGGGCCTACGAGCAGTACTTC	CASRFSGGAYEQYF
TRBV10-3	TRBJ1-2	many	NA	TGTGCCATCAACCCCGACGGATCCAACTATGGCTACACCTTC	CAINPDGSNYGYTF
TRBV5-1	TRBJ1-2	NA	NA	TGCGCCAGCAGCTTGGGAGTCGCTGGGTTCCGGCGTGGCTACACCTTC	CASSLGVAGFRRGYTF
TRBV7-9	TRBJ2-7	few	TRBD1	TGTGCCAGCAGCTTAGATAGGGCAGGGGGCGAGCAGTACTTC	CASSLDRAGGEQYF
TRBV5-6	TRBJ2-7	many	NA	TGTGCCAGCAGCTTACGAACAGGGATGGGGGAGCAGTACTTC	CASSLRTGMGEQYF
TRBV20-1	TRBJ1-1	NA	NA	TGCAGTGCTAGAATAGACGGCCGGACCACTGAAGCTTTCTTT	CSARIDGRTTEAFF
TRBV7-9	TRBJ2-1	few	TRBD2	TGTGCCAGCAGCACACTAGCGGGGGGCCACAATGAGCAGTTCTTC	CASSTLAGGHNEQFF
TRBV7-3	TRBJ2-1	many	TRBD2	TGTGCCAGCAGCTCGTTAGGGACTAGCGGTTCCTCCTACAATGAGCAGTTCTTC	CASSSLGTSGSSYNEQFF
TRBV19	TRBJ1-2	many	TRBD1	TGTGCCAGTAGCCGGACAGGTCTGGACTATGGCTACACCTTC	CASSRTGLDYGYTF
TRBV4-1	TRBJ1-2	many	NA	TGCGCCAGCAGCCAAGTTTCAGGGCTGGGCGGCTACACCTTC	CASSQVSGLGGYTF
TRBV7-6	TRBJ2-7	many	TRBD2	TGTGCCAGCAGCATCCGGACTAGCGGGGGCTCCTACGAGCAGTACTTC	CASSIRTSGGSYEQYF
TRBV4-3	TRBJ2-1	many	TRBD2	TGCGCCAGCAGCCAAGACCCCGGGGGGGCCGCTGAGCAGTTCTTC	CASSQDPGGAAEQFF
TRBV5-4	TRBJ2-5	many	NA	TGTGCCAGCAGCGGCCGACGGGGCCAAGAGACCCAGTACTTC	CASSGRRGQETQYF
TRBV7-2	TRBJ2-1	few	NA	TGTGCCAGCAGCTTTAAGTCCCCGGGACTTCTCTCCTACAATGAGCAGTTCTTC	CASSFKSPGLLSYNEQFF
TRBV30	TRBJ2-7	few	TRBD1	TGTGCCTGGAGCCAAGGGACAGGGGGCTACTTC	CAWSQGTGGYF
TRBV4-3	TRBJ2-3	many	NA	TGCGCCAGCAGCCAAGAGAGGGGACCCACAGATACGCAGTATTTT	CASSQERGPTDTQYF
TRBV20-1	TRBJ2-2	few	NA	TGCAGTGCTAGAGTAGGGGGGAACACCGGGGAGCTGTTTTTT	CSARVGGNTGELFF
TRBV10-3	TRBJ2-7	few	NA	TGTGCCATCAGACAGGCGCGCGAGCAGTACTTC	CAIRQAREQYF
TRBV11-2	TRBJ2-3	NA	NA	TGTGCCAGCAGCTTAGTAGGGGATCCAGATACGCAGTATTTT	CASSLVGDPDTQYF
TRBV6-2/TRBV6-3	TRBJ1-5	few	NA	TGTGCCAGCAGTAAAGAGGGCTGGTGGAATCAGCCCCAGCATTTT	CASSKEGWWNQPQHF
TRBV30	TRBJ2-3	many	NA	TGTGCCTGGCTCTCCGGCACAGATACGCAGTATTTT	CAWLSGTDTQYF
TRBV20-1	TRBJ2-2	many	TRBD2	TGCAGTGCTGCCGCAGGACTAGCGGGGACGAACACCGGGGAGCTGTTTTTT	CSAAAGLAGTNTGELFF
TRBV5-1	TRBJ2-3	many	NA	TGCGCCAGCAGCTCCGAGGGGACAGATACGCAGTATTTT	CASSSEGTDTQYF
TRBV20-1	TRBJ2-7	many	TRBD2	TGCAGTGCCGGGGGGTCAGCCCGGTCTTGGGAGCAGTACTTC	CSAGGSARSWEQYF
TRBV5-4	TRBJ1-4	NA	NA	TGTGCCAGCAGCTTGGATTCGTCCCGGGCTAATGAAAAACTGTTTTTT	CASSLDSSRANEKLFF
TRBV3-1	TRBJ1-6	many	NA	TGTGCCAGCAGCCAAGGGCTTCCGGGTATGTCACCCCTCCACTTT	CASSQGLPGMSPLHF
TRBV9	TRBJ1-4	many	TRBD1	TGTGCCAGCAGCCCTACAGGGGGCCATGAAAAACTGTTTTTT	CASSPTGGHEKLFF
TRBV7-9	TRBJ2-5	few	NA	TGTGCCAGCACCCTCCCGGCGTCCCAAGAGACCCAGTACTTC	CASTLPASQETQYF
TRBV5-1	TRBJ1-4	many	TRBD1	TGCGCCAGCAGCTTGGAGGACAGGGAAAAACTGTTTTTT	CASSLEDREKLFF
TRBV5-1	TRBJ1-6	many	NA	TGCGCCAGCAGCTTGGGCAGGGGCGGCCCCTATAATTCACCCCTCCACTTT	CASSLGRGGPYNSPLHF
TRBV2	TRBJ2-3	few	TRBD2	TGTGCCAGCAGTGAAGAGGCGACTAGCGGGGGAAGCACAGATACGCAGTATTTT	CASSEEATSGGSTDTQYF
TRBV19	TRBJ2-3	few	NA	TGTGCCAGTAATGATGAAGGGAGCACAGATACGCAGTATTTT	CASNDEGSTDTQYF
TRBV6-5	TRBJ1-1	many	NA	TGTGCCAGCAGTTACTCCTACGGGGTGAACACTGAAGCTTTCTTT	CASSYSYGVNTEAFF
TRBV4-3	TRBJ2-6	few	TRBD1	TGCGCCAGCAGCCAAGAGGGCAGGGGGCGGGCTGGGGCCAACGTCCTGACTTTC	CASSQEGRGRAGANVLTF
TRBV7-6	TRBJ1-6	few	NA	TGTGCCAGCAGCTTAAACGGGCGGAATAATTCACCCCTCCACTTT	CASSLNGRNNSPLHF
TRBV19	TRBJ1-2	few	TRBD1	TGTGCCAGCGAAACAGGGGGCTGGGGCTACACCTTC	CASETGGWGYTF
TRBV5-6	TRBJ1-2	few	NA	TGTGCCAGCAGCTTGGAGCCGGGGGCCTATGGCTACACCTTC	CASSLEPGAYGYTF
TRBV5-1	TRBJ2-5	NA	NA	TGCGCCAGCAGCTTGGGGACAGGCCAAGGAGCGGGGACCCAGTACTTC	CASSLGTGQGAGTQYF
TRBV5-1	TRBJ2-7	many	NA	TGCGCCAGCAGCTCTCGGGTCACCGAGCAGTACTTC	CASSSRVTEQYF
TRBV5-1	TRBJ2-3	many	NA	TGCGCCAGCAGAGGGGACTTTTCTAGCACAGATACGCAGTATTTT	CASRGDFSSTDTQYF
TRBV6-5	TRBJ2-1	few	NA	TGTGCCAGCAGTTACAGGCAGGGGGGCAATGAGCAGTTCTTC	CASSYRQGGNEQFF
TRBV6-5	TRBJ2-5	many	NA	TGTGCCAGCAGTGCCTCCGGGGGCTTAGAGACCCAGTACTTC	CASSASGGLETQYF
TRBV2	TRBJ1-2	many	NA	TGTGCCAGCAGTGAACTCAGGGAGAGAGGCTACACCTTC	CASSELRERGYTF
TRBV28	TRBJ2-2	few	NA	TGTGCCAGTCAGGGCCCAGGGGCCGGGTCCGGGGAGCTGTTTTTT	CASQGPGAGSGELFF
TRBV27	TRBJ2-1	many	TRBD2	TGTGCCAGCAGTTTATCGATGGCTAGCGGGGGCCCTAATGAGCAGTTCTTC	CASSLSMASGGPNEQFF
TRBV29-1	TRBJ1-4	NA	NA	TGCAGCGTTGGGGTTGGCAGTTTGAATGAAAAACTGTTTTTT	CSVGVGSLNEKLFF
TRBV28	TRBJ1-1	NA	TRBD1	TGTGCCAGCAGTTTTACCCCAGGGGGCGGCGTGGGAACTGAAGCTTTCTTT	CASSFTPGGGVGTEAFF
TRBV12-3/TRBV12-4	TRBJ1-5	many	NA	TGTGCCAGCAGCCGTACTACTAAGTCGCCCCAGCATTTT	CASSRTTKSPQHF
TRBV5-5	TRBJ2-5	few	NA	TGTGCCAGCAGCTTGGGGTTTGGGTGGAAAGAGACCCAGTACTTC	CASSLGFGWKETQYF